This entry lists 5 T cell receptor beta chains sequenced from one sample in a study of blood T cell repertoires in COVID-19. Sequencing used immunoSEQ multiplex PCR; TCRdb keeps in-frame clones, though not all of them. The data hold 130,000 or so clones, with about 70% observed a single time. Sample: peripheral blood. Every receptor here comes from an older woman with acute or convalescent COVID-19.

V gene TRBV7-2 combines with J gene TRBJ1-5; D uncertain. Trimming pared 2 bases from V and 3 bases from J, leaving 8 bases between. Per the germline V gene, CDR1 is SGHTA and CDR2 is FQGNSA. CDR3 length equals 14 residues. The CDR3 is CASSLYDSNQPQHF. The CDR3 DNA reads as TGTGCCAGCAGCTTATACGACTCCAATCAGCCCCAGCATTTT.

This chain links TRBV27 with TRBJ2-5; TRBD1 matches at 9 bases. V shed 7 bases, J shed 4 bases, and the junction held 10 bases outside the gene matches. This CDR3 region has 15 residues. Germline V gene sequence: CDR1 MNHEY, CDR2 SMNVEV (reference sequence). CDR3 region: CASTPGTGSLETQYF. The CDR3, as DNA: TGTGCCAGCACCCCCGGGACAGGGTCTTTAGAGACCCAGTACTTC.

This clone was observed a handful of times. The V and J genes are TRBV28 and TRBJ2-2; 9 bases agree with TRBD1. This CDR3 has 15 amino acids. The V and J ends lost 8 bases and 10 bases, in that order; junction bases with no gene match: 14. Germline CDR1 MDHEN, CDR2 SYDVKM. The DNA for the CDR3 is TGTGCCAGCGAACCGGGACAGGGTTTGATGGAGGAGCTGTTTTTT. It yields the protein CASEPGQGLMEELFF.

This chain connects TRBV11-2 to TRBJ1-1; 7 nucleotides match TRBD1. Germline CDR1 SGHAT, CDR2 FQNNGV. The CDR3 is 14 residues long. The trim removed 5 bases at V and 1 base at J, leaving 4 bases unmatched. CDR3 in DNA: TGTGCCAGCAGCCTTTGGACAGGGAACACTGAAGCTTTCTTT. Translated: CASSLWTGNTEAFF.

This clone was seen only a few times. This sequence joins TRBV28 and TRBJ2-1; 15 bases line up with TRBD2. J lost 7 bases, V lost 5 bases, and 3 bases had no gene match. In germline, CDR1 is MDHEN, CDR2 SYDVKM. The CDR3 is made up of 15 amino acids. This chain's CDR3 is CASSVGLAGGNEQFF. The CDR3 DNA follows: TGTGCCAGCAGTGTGGGACTAGCGGGAGGTAATGAGCAGTTCTTC. The full variable domain, with the rest looked up from reference TRBV28 and TRBJ2-1, is DVKVTQSSRYLVKRTGEKVFLECVQDMDHENMFWYRQDPGLGLRLIYFSYDVKMKEKGDIPEGYSVSREKKERFSLILESASTNQTSMYLCASSVGLAGGNEQFFGPGTRLTVL.